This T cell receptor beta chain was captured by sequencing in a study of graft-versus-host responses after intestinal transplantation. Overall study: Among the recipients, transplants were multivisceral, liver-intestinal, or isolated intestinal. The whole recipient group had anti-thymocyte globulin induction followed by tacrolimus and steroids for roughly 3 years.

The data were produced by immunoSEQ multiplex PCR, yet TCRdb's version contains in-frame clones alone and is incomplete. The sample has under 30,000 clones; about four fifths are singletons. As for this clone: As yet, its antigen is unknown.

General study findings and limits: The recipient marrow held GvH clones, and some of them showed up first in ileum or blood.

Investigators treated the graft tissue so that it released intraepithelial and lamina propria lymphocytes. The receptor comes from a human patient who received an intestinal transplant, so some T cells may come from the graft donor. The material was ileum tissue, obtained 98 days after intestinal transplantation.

This chain's CDR3 is CASSGARGGHEQYF. DNA for the CDR3: TGTGCCAGCTCAGGGGCGAGGGGCGGTCACGAGCAGTACTTC. This chain uses TRBV6-1 with TRBJ2-7, with D maybe TRBD1 (6 bases). CDR3 length: 14 amino acids. Trimming took 8 bases from V and 5 from J, leaving 19 bases between them. CDR1 MNHNS and CDR2 SASEGT come from the germline V gene.